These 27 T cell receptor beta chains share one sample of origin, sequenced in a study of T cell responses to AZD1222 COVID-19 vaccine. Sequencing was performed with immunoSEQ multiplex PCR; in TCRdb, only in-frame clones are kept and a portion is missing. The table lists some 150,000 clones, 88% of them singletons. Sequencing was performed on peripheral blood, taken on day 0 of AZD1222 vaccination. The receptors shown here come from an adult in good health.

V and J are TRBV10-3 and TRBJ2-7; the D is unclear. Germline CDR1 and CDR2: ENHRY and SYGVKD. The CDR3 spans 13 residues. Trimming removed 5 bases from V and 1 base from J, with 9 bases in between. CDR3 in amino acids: CAISRVESYEQYF. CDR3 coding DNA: TGTGCCATCAGTCGAGTGGAGTCCTACGAGCAGTACTTC.

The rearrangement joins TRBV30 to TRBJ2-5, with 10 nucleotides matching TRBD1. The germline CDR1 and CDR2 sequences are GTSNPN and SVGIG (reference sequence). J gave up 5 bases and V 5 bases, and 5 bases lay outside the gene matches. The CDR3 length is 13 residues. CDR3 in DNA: TGTGCCTGGGACAGGGGGCTCGGGGAGACCCAGTACTTC. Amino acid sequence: CAWDRGLGETQYF.

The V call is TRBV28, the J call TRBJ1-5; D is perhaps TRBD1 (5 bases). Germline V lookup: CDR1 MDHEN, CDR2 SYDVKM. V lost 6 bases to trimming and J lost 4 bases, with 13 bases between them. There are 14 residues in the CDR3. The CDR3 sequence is CASSPNRNNQPQHF. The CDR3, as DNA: TGTGCCAGCAGCCCGAACAGGAATAATCAGCCCCAGCATTTT.

CDR3 DNA sequence: TGTGCCAGCAGCCTTGGGAGCTACACTGAAGCTTTCTTT. Residues: CASSLGSYTEAFF. The gene calls are TRBV5-5 and TRBJ1-1; unclear D gene. CDR1 is SGHKS, CDR2 YYEKEE, per germline (reference sequence). V was trimmed by 4 bases and J by 3 bases, leaving 10 bases between them. CDR3 length: 13 residues.

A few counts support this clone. CDR3 residues: CASSQDYSVRDRGAGELFF. The CDR3 bases are TGTGCCAGCAGCCAAGATTACTCGGTTAGAGACAGGGGAGCCGGGGAGCTGTTTTTT. The J gene is TRBJ2-2, the V gene TRBV3-1 (or the pseudogene TRBV3-2); TRBD1 matches 8 bases. CDR3 length: 19 amino acids. J gave up 6 bases and V 0 bases, and 15 bases lay outside the gene matches. Germline CDR1 is LGHDT and CDR2 is YNNKEL (reference sequence).

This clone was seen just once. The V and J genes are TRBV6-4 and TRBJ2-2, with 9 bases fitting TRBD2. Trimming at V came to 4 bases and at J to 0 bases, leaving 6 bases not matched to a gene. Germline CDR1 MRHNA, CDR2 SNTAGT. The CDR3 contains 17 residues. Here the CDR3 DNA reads TGTGCCAGCAGTGTACTAGCGGGTACGACGAACACCGGGGAGCTGTTTTTT. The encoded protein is CASSVLAGTTNTGELFF.

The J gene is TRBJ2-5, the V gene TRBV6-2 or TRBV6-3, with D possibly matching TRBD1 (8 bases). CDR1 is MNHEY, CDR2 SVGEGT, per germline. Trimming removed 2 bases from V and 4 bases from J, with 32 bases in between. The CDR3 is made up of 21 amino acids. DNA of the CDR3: TGTGCCAGCAGTTACGAGACAGGGGTCGTAGCGGGCCTAATAACTCGAGAGACCCAGTACTTC. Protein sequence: CASSYETGVVAGLITRETQYF.

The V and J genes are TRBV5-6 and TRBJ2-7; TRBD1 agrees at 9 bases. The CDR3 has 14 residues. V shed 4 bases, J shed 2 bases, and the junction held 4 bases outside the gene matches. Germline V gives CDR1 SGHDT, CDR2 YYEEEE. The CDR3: CASSPGTGPYEQYF. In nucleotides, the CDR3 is TGTGCCAGCAGCCCCGGGACAGGGCCCTACGAGCAGTACTTC.

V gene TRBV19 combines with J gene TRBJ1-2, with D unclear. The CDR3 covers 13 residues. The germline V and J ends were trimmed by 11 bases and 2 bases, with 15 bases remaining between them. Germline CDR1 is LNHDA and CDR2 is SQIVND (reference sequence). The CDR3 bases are TGTGCCGTAGAAGACGGAGGCAACTATGGCTACACCTTC. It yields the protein CAVEDGGNYGYTF.

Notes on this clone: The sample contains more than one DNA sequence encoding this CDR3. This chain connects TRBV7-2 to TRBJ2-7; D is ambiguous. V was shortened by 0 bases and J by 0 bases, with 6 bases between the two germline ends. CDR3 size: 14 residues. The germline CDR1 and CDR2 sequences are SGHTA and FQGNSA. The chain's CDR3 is CASSLAVNSYEQYF. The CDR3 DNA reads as TGTGCCAGCAGCTTAGCCGTCAACTCCTACGAGCAGTACTTC.

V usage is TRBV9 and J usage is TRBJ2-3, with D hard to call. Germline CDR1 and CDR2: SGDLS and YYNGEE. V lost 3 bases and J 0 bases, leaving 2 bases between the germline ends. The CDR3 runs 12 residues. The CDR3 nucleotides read TGTGCCAGCAGCGCAAGCACAGATACGCAGTATTTT. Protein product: CASSASTDTQYF.

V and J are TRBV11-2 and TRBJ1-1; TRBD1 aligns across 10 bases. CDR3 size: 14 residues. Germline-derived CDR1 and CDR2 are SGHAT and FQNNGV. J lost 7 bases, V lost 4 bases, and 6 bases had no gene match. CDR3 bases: TGTGCCAGCAGCTCCCGGACAGGGGGTGTTGAAGCTTTCTTT. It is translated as CASSSRTGGVEAFF. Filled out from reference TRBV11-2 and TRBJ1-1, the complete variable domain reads EAGVAQSPRYKIIEKRQSVAFWCNPISGHATLYWYQQILGQGPKLLIQFQNNGVVDDSQLPKDRFSAERLKGVDSTLKIQPAKLEDSAVYLCASSSRTGGVEAFFGQGTRLTVV.

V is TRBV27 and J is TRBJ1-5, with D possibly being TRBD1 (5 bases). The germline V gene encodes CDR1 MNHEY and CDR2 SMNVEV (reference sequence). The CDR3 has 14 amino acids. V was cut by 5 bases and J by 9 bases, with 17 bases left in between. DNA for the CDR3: TGTGCCAGCAGTACCCGGGACTCCGTTCGGCCCCAGCATTTT. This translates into CASSTRDSVRPQHF.

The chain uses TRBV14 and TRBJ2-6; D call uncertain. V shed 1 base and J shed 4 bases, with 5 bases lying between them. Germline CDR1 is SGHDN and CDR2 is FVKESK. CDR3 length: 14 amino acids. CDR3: CASSQVSGANVLTF. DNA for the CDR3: TGTGCCAGCAGCCAAGTCTCCGGGGCCAACGTCCTGACTTTC.

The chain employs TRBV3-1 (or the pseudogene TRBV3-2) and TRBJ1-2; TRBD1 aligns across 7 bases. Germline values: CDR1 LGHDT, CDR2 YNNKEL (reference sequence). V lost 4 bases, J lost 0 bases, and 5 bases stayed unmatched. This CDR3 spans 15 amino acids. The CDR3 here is CASSRMDRSNYGYTF. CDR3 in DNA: TGTGCCAGCAGCCGCATGGACAGGTCTAACTATGGCTACACCTTC.

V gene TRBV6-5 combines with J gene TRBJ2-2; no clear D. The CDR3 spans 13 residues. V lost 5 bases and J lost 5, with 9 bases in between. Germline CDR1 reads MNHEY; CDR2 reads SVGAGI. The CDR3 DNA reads TGTGCCAGCAGTCCCGCCAGGACCGGGGAGCTGTTTTTT. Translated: CASSPARTGELFF.

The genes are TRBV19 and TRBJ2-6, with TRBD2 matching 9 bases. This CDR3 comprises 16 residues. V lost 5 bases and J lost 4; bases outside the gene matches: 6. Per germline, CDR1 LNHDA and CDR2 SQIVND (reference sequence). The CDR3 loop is CASSPASGTGANVLTF. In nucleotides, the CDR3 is TGTGCCAGTAGTCCGGCTAGCGGGACCGGGGCCAACGTCCTGACTTTC. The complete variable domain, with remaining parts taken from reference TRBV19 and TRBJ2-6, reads DGGITQSPKYLFRKEGQNVTLSCEQNLNHDAMYWYRQDPGQGLRLIYYSQIVNDFQKGDIAEGYSVSREKKESFPLTVTSAQKNPTAFYLCASSPASGTGANVLTFGAGSRLTVL.

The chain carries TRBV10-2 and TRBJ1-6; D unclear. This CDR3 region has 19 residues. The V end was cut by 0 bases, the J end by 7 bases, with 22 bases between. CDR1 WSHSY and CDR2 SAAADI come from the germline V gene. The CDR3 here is CASSESNGQARGLNSPLHF. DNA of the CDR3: TGCGCCAGCAGTGAGTCGAATGGGCAGGCCCGTGGTCTCAATTCACCCCTCCACTTT.

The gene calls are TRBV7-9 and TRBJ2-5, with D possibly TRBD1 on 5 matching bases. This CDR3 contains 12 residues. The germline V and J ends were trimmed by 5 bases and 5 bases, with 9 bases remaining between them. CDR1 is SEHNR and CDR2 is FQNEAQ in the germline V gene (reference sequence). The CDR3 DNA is TGTGCCAGCAGCAGAGCAGGGGAGACCCAGTACTTC. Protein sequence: CASSRAGETQYF.

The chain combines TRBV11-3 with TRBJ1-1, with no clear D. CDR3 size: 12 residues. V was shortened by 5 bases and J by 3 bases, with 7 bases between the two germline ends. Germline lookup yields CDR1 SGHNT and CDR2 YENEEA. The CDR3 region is CASSHRDTEAFF. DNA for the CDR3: TGTGCCAGCAGCCACCGAGACACTGAAGCTTTCTTT.

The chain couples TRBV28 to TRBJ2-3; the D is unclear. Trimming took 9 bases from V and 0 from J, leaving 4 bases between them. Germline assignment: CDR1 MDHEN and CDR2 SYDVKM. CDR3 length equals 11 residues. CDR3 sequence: CASQSTDTQYF. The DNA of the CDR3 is TGTGCCAGTCAAAGCACAGATACGCAGTATTTT. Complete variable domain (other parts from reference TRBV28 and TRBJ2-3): DVKVTQSSRYLVKRTGEKVFLECVQDMDHENMFWYRQDPGLGLRLIYFSYDVKMKEKGDIPEGYSVSREKKERFSLILESASTNQTSMYLCASQSTDTQYFGPGTRLTVL.

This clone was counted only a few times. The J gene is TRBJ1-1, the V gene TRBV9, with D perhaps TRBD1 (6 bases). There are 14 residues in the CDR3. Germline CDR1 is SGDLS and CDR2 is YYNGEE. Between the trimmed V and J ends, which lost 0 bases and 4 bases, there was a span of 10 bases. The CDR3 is CASSVVGGGTEAFF. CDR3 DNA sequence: TGTGCCAGCAGCGTAGTAGGAGGGGGCACTGAAGCTTTCTTT.

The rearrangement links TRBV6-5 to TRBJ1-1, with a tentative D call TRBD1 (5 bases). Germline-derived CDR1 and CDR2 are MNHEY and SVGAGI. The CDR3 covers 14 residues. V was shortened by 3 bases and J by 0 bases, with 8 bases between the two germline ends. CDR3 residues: CASSYWGLNTEAFF. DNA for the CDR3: TGTGCCAGCAGTTATTGGGGGTTGAACACTGAAGCTTTCTTT.

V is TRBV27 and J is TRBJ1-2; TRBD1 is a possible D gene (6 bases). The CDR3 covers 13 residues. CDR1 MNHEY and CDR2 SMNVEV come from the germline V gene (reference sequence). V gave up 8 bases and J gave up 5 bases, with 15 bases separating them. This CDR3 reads CASRPPGEYGYTF. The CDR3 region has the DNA TGTGCCAGCCGACCCCCAGGGGAGTATGGCTACACCTTC.

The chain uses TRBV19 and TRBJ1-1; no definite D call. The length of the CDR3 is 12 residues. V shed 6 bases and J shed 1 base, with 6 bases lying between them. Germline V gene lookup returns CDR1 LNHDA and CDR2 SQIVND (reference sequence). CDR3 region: CASSRQNTEAFF. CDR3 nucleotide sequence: TGTGCCAGTAGCAGACAGAACACTGAAGCTTTCTTT.

The CDR3 loop is CASSPRGRKDQPQHF. DNA of the CDR3: TGTGCCAGTAGTCCGCGGGGACGGAAAGATCAGCCCCAGCATTTT. The genes are TRBV19 and TRBJ1-5; TRBD1 is a possible D gene (5 bases). The germline CDR1 and CDR2 sequences are LNHDA and SQIVND (reference sequence). The CDR3 covers 15 residues. With 5 bases removed from V and 5 bases from J, the gap between germline ends came to 16 bases.

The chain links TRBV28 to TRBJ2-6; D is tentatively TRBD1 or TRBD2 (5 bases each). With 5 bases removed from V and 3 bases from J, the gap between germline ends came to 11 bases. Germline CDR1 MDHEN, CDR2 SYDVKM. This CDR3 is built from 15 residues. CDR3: CASSLQGVGANVLTF. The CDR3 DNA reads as TGTGCCAGCAGTCTCCAGGGAGTTGGGGCCAACGTCCTGACTTTC.